The present T cell receptor (beta chain) was sequenced within a study of blood T cell repertoires in COVID-19. Study background: Researchers got acute and convalescent COVID-19 samples from the United States, Italy and Spain.

Produced via immunoSEQ multiplex PCR; TCRdb's table is partial and in-frame only. The sample lists around 170,000 clones, roughly 80% occurring once. The germline V gene has CDR1 SQVTM and CDR2 ANQGSEA. The CDR3 covers 13 residues. After removal of 7 bases from V and 0 bases from J, the junction contained 4 bases not matched to a gene. This chain joins TRBV29-1 and TRBJ1-2, with TRBD1 identical over 8 bases. The sequence was collected from a woman between 45 and 60 years old who had recovered from COVID-19. The sequencing sample was made of PBMCs or T cells enriched from blood (not recorded which). DNA for the CDR3: TGCAGCGCTGTGGACAGGGCTAACTATGGCTACACCTTC. This sequence encodes CSAVDRANYGYTF.